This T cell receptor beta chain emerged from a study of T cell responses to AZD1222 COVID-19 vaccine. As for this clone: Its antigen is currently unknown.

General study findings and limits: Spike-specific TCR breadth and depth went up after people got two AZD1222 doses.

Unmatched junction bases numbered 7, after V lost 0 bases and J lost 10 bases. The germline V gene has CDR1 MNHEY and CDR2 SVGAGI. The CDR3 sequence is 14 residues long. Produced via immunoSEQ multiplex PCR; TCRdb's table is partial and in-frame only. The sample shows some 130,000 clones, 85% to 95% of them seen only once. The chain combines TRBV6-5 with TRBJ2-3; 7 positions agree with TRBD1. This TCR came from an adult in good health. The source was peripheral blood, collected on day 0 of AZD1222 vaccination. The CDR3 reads CASSYSRGQGAQYF. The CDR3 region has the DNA TGTGCCAGCAGTTACTCGAGAGGGCAGGGGGCGCAGTATTTT.